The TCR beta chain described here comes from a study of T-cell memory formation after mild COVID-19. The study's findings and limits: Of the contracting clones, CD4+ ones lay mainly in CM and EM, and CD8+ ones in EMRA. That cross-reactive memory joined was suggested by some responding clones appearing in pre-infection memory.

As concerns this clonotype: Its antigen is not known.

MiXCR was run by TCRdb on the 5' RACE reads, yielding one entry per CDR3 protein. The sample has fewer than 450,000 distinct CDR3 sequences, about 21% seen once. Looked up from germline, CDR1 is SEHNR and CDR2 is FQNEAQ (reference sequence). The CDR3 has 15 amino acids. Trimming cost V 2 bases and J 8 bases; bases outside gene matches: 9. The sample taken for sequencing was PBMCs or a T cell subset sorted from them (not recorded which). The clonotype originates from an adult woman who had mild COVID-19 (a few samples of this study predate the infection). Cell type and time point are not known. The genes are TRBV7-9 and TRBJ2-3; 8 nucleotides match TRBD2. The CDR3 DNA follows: TGTGCCAGCAGCTTAACTAGCTCGAGCGGGGGTACGCAGTATTTT. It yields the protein CASSLTSSSGGTQYF.